This T cell receptor beta chain was recorded in a study of regulatory T cells in long-lasting Graves disease. At least ten counts were recorded for this clonotype. The target antigen is unknown. Regarding the study as a whole: The study found TRBV28, TRBJ1-2 and TRBJ2-5 favored in persistent disease. Only peripheral blood was studied, not thyroid tissue.

Time point here: newly diagnosed GD, antithyroid drugs for less than 3 months. Extracted PBMC RNA gave rise to the TCR library. V was trimmed by 0 bases and J by 9 bases, leaving 13 bases between them. CDR1 SGHRS and CDR2 YFSETQ come from the germline V gene. The CDR3 contains 15 residues. HTBI primers from iRepertoire and Arm-PCR of CDR3 regions yielded the TCR beta libraries. TCRdb reprocessed the multiplex PCR reads via MiXCR and lists one record per CDR3 protein. The data contain some 410,000 distinct CDR3 sequences, about 15% of them singletons. These same records also appear under a second study, on T cells in Graves' hyperthyroidism and ophthalmopathy.

The sample here was peripheral blood mononuclear cells (PBMCs), taken at new diagnosis, from a patient treated with antithyroid drugs. This chain links TRBV5-1 with TRBJ1-6; D not certain. The sequence was collected from a woman aged 25 to 39 with Graves disease. The CDR3 region is CASSLERTWGSPLHF. The DNA for the CDR3 is TGCGCCAGCAGCTTGGAAAGGACCTGGGGTTCACCCCTCCACTTT.